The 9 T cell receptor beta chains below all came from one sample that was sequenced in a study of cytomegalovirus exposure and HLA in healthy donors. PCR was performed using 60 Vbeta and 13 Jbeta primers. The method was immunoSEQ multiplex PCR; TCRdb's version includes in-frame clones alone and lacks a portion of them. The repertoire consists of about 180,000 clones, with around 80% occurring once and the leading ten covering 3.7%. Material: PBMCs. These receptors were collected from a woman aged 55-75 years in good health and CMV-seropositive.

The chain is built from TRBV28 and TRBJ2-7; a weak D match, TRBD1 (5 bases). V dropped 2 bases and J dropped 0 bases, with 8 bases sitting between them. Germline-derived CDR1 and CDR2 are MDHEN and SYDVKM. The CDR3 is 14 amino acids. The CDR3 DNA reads TGTGCCAGCAGTTTAAGGGGCCTCTCCTACGAGCAGTACTTC. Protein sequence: CASSLRGLSYEQYF.

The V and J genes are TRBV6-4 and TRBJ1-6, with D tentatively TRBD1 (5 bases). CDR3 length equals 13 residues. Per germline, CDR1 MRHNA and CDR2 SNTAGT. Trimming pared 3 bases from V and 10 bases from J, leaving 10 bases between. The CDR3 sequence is CASSETQGSPLHF. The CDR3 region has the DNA TGTGCCAGCAGTGAGACTCAGGGCTCACCCCTCCACTTT.

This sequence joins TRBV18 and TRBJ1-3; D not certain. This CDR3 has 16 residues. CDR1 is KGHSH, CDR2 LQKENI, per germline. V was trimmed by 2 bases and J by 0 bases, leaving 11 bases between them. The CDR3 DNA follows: TGTGCCAGCTCACCAGACATGCCGTCCTCTGGAAACACCATATATTTT. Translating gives CASSPDMPSSGNTIYF.

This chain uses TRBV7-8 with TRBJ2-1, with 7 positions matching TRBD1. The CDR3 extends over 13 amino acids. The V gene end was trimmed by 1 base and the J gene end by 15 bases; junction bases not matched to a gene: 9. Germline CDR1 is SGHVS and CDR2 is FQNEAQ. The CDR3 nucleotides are TGTGCCAGCAGCTTAGACAGGGGTCAGCGGCTGTTCTTC. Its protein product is CASSLDRGQRLFF.

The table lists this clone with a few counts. The CDR3 protein is CATSRDLAEANEKLFF. In DNA form, the CDR3 reads TGTGCCACCAGCAGAGATTTGGCAGAAGCTAATGAAAAACTGTTTTTT. The V and J genes are TRBV15 and TRBJ1-4; unclear D gene. The CDR3 consists of 16 residues. Trimming pared 0 bases from V and 3 bases from J, leaving 11 bases between. Germline V gene data show CDR1 as LNHNV and CDR2 as YYDKDF (reference sequence).

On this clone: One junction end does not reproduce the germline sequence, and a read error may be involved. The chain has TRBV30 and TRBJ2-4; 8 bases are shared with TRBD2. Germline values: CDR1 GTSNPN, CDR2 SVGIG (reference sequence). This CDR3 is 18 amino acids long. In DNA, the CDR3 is TGTGCCTGGAGTGTACGTAGCGGGGTACTTCTAGCCAAAAACAGTCAGTACTTC. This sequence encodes CAWSVRSGVLLAKNSQYF.

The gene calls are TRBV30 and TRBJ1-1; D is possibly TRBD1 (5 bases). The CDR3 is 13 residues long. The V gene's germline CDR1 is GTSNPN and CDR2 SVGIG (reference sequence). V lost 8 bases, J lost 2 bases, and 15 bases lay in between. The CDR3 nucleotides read TGTGCCGGTCGTCTCGGGGGAAACACTGAAGCTTTCTTT. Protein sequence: CAGRLGGNTEAFF.

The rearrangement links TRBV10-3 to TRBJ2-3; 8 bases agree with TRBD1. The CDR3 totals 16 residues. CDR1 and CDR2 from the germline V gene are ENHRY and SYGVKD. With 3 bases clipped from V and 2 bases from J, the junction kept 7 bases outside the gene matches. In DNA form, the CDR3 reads TGTGCCATCAGTGATTTGGGACAGGAGGTCACAGATACGCAGTATTTT. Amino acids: CAISDLGQEVTDTQYF.

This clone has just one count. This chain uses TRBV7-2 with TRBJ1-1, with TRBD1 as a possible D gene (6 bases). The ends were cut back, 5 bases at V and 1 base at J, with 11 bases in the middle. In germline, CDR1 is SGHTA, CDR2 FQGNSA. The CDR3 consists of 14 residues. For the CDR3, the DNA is TGTGCCAGCAGCCCGCGACAGGAGAACACTGAAGCTTTCTTT. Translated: CASSPRQENTEAFF.